The 14 T cell receptor beta chains listed next were all sequenced from one sample in a study of blood T cell repertoires in COVID-19. This table comes from immunoSEQ multiplex PCR, and its TCRdb copy is limited to in-frame clones, with some not included. The sample consists of around 700,000 clones, approximately 90% of them appearing once. Sequenced sample: peripheral blood. These receptors all come from a woman between 18 and 29 years old with acute or convalescent COVID-19.

The V call is TRBV5-1, the J call TRBJ2-7; 9 nucleotides match TRBD1. The germline CDR1 and CDR2 sequences are SGHRS and YFSETQ. V shed 4 bases, J shed 9 bases, and the junction held 11 bases outside the gene matches. This CDR3 is built from 14 residues. Here the CDR3 reads CASSLDRDRVAQYF. Written as DNA, the CDR3 is TGCGCCAGCAGCCTCGACCGGGACAGGGTTGCGCAGTACTTC.

A single count supports this clone. V gene TRBV9 combines with J gene TRBJ1-6; a possible D gene is TRBD1 (5 bases). V was clipped by 0 bases and J by 10 bases, with 8 bases between them. This CDR3 has 13 residues. From germline, CDR1 is SGDLS and CDR2 YYNGEE. The CDR3 spells CASSVVQGSPLHF. CDR3 DNA: TGTGCCAGCAGCGTAGTTCAGGGCTCACCCCTCCACTTT.

V gene TRBV30 combines with J gene TRBJ1-3, with D possibly being TRBD1 (5 bases). This CDR3 comprises 13 residues. Trimming removed 1 base at V and 2 bases at J, with 6 bases between. Germline V gene lookup returns CDR1 GTSNPN and CDR2 SVGIG (reference sequence). CDR3 DNA sequence: TGTGCCTGGAGTGAAGGGGCTGGAAACACCATATATTTT. Its translation: CAWSEGAGNTIYF.

In its sample, this clone was seen once. The V gene is TRBV6-6, the J gene TRBJ1-2; a weak D match, TRBD1 (6 bases). Germline V gives CDR1 MNHNY, CDR2 SVGAGI (reference sequence). The CDR3 contains 14 residues. Trimming pared 8 bases from V and 5 bases from J, leaving 18 bases between. This chain's CDR3 is CASFRQGSWYGYTF. In DNA form, the CDR3 reads TGTGCCAGCTTTCGGCAGGGGTCATGGTATGGCTACACCTTC.

This chain uses TRBV6-2 or TRBV6-3 with TRBJ2-2; D is possibly TRBD2 (6 bases). With 4 bases removed from V and 0 bases from J, the gap between germline ends came to 9 bases. Germline V gives CDR1 MNHEY, CDR2 SVGEGT. The CDR3 extends over 15 amino acids. CDR3 sequence (DNA): TGTGCCAGCAGTTGGCTAGCGACGAACACCGGGGAGCTGTTTTTT. Translated, it gives CASSWLATNTGELFF.

This sequence joins TRBV4-3 and TRBJ2-7; TRBD1 matches 11 bases. V shed 3 bases and J 2 bases; nucleotides not matched to a gene: 3. CDR1 is LGHNA, CDR2 YSLEER, per germline. The CDR3 loop spans 15 amino acids. The CDR3 here is CASSHGTGGAYEQYF. The CDR3 DNA follows: TGCGCCAGCAGCCACGGGACAGGGGGTGCCTACGAGCAGTACTTC.

The chain employs TRBV19 and TRBJ1-6, with 9 nucleotides matching TRBD1. The CDR3 consists of 15 residues. Germline V gives CDR1 LNHDA, CDR2 SQIVND (reference sequence). V trimming: 4 bases; J trimming: 7 bases; junction bases outside the gene matches: 5. The CDR3 loop reads CASSTYRGLNSPLHF. The DNA of the CDR3 is TGTGCCAGTAGTACTTACAGGGGGCTGAATTCACCCCTCCACTTT. Looking up the rest from reference TRBV19 and TRBJ1-6 gives the full variable domain: DGGITQSPKYLFRKEGQNVTLSCEQNLNHDAMYWYRQDPGQGLRLIYYSQIVNDFQKGDIAEGYSVSREKKESFPLTVTSAQKNPTAFYLCASSTYRGLNSPLHFGNGTRLTVT.

The chain uses TRBV29-1 and TRBJ2-1, with D perhaps TRBD2 (6 bases). Germline V lookup: CDR1 SQVTM, CDR2 ANQGSEA. This CDR3 region has 11 residues. Trimming took off 4 bases at V and 8 bases at J, with 9 bases between the two ends. CDR3 in amino acids: CSVVRDHEQFF. The CDR3 DNA is TGCAGCGTTGTGCGGGACCATGAGCAGTTCTTC.

This rearrangement joins TRBV4-2 to TRBJ2-7; D unclear. CDR1 and CDR2 (germline): LGHNA, YNFKEQ. Trimming removed 3 bases from V and 3 bases from J, with 3 bases in between. The CDR3 sequence is 11 residues long. CDR3 bases: TGTGCCAGCAGCCACGGCTACGAGCAGTACTTC. Its translation is CASSHGYEQYF.

V gene TRBV30 combines with J gene TRBJ2-1; D unclear. CDR1 and CDR2 from the germline V gene are GTSNPN and SVGIG (reference sequence). The CDR3 runs to 16 residues. V gave up 2 bases and J gave up 2 bases, with 16 bases separating them. As DNA, the CDR3 is TGTGCCTGGAGTACCCCCACGGCGGCGCCCTACAATGAGCAGTTCTTC. Its translation: CAWSTPTAAPYNEQFF.

The genes are TRBV5-6 and TRBJ2-7; 11 positions agree with TRBD2. Per germline, CDR1 SGHDT and CDR2 YYEEEE. The CDR3 sequence is 15 residues long. Trimming removed 4 bases from V and 3 bases from J; junction bases left unmatched: 6. CDR3 protein: CASSPGTSGLYEQYF. CDR3 nucleotide sequence: TGTGCCAGCAGCCCCGGGACTAGCGGACTCTACGAGCAGTACTTC.

The V call is TRBV29-1, the J call TRBJ1-2, with 7 bases identical to TRBD1. Germline assignment: CDR1 SQVTM and CDR2 ANQGSEA. The CDR3 runs to 13 residues. Losses at the gene ends were 4 bases for V and 5 bases for J; bases not matched to a gene: 7. The CDR3 protein is CSVADRVGYGYTF. CDR3 bases: TGCAGCGTTGCAGACAGGGTAGGGTATGGCTACACCTTC.

The rearrangement joins TRBV4-1 to TRBJ1-2, with TRBD1 as a possible D gene (6 bases). This CDR3 region has 12 residues. The germline V gene encodes CDR1 MGHRA and CDR2 YSYEKL. Trimming left V 3 bases short and J 8 bases short, with 10 bases between. CDR3 DNA sequence: TGCGCCAGCAGCCAGGGGACAACGGGCTACACCTTC. Translating it yields CASSQGTTGYTF.

The J gene is TRBJ1-3, the V gene TRBV9, with D perhaps matching TRBD1 (6 bases). The CDR3 length is 15 residues. The germline V gene encodes CDR1 SGDLS and CDR2 YYNGEE. Deletions cut 3 bases from V and 0 bases from J, with 10 bases between. Here the CDR3 reads CASSAGVHSGNTIYF. The DNA for the CDR3 is TGTGCCAGCAGCGCAGGGGTTCACTCTGGAAACACCATATATTTT.